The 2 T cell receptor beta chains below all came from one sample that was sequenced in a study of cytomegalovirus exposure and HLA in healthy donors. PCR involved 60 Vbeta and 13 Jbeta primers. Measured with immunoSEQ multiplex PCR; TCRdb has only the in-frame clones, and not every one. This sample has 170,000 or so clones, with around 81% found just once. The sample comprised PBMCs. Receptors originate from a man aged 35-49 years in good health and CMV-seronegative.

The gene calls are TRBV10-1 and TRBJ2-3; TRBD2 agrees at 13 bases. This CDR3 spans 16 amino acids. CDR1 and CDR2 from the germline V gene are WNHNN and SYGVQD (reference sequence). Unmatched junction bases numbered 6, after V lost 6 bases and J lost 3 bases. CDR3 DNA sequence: TGCGCCAGCAGCCGACTAGCGGGGGGCCTTACAGATACGCAGTATTTT. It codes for CASSRLAGGLTDTQYF.

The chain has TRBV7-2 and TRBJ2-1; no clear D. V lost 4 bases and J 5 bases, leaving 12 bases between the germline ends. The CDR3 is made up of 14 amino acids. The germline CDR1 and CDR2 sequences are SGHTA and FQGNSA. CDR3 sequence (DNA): TGTGCCAGCAGCTCCACACCATCCCACAATGAGCAGTTCTTC. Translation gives CASSSTPSHNEQFF.